Listed below are T cell receptor beta chains from one sample, sequenced in a study of blood T cell repertoires in COVID-19. Sequencing used immunoSEQ multiplex PCR; TCRdb keeps in-frame clones, though not all of them. The sample lists more than 250,000 clones, around 89% occurring once. Sequencing input: peripheral blood. These receptors all come from a woman aged 30 to 39 with COVID-19, enrolled during active disease. Each CDR3 is given with its conserved first and last residue. A D gene is named only where the DNA matches it firmly. Not all rows give a size; the values are once, few, many and, for expanded clones, a class.

CDR3 DNA | CDR3 protein | V gene | D gene | clone size | J gene
TGTGCCAGCGAGTTTATCGGGACAGGCAATGAGCAGTTCTTC | CASEFIGTGNEQFF | TRBV2 | TRBD1 | . | TRBJ2-1
TGTGCCAGCTCACCGGGCGGCGGGGATCGCAATCAGCCCCAGCATTTT | CASSPGGGDRNQPQHF | TRBV18 | . | . | TRBJ1-5
TGTGCCACCAGCAGAGGGGGACTCGTAGCTAACTATGGCTACACCTTC | CATSRGGLVANYGYTF | TRBV15 | . | . | TRBJ1-2
TGTGCCAGCAGCCCAGACAGGCCTACTGGAAACACCATATATTTT | CASSPDRPTGNTIYF | TRBV6-2/TRBV6-3 | . | . | TRBJ1-3
TGTGCCAGCAGCTTGGACGTCGGGACTAGCGGGGGTAGGGATACGCAGTATTTT | CASSLDVGTSGGRDTQYF | TRBV5-5 | TRBD2 | few | TRBJ2-3
TGTGCCTGGAGACTAGCGGGATCCTACAATGAGCAGTTCTTC | CAWRLAGSYNEQFF | TRBV30 | TRBD2 | . | TRBJ2-1
TGTGCCAGCAGTTTCGGAGGCCCAGATACGCAGTATTTT | CASSFGGPDTQYF | TRBV6-2/TRBV6-3 | . | . | TRBJ2-3
TGTGCCAGCAGACCTCGGGGGGTAGACACTGAAGCTTTCTTT | CASRPRGVDTEAFF | TRBV2 | . | . | TRBJ1-1
TGTGCCAGCAGTTCTCAGGGGGGCTATGGCTACACCTTC | CASSSQGGYGYTF | TRBV6-6 | TRBD1 | . | TRBJ1-2
TGTGCCAGCAGCTTCGGAGACACAGATACGCAGTATTTT | CASSFGDTDTQYF | TRBV7-2 | . | . | TRBJ2-3
TGTGCCAGCAGCCTCGGACAGGGGGCTTTCTTT | CASSLGQGAFF | TRBV6-5 | TRBD1 | . | TRBJ1-1
TGTGCCAGCAGTCCAGACAGGGGCTCTGGAAACACCATATATTTT | CASSPDRGSGNTIYF | TRBV2 | TRBD1 | . | TRBJ1-3
TGCGCCAGCAGCTCAACAGGGGCAGGAAACACCATATATTTT | CASSSTGAGNTIYF | TRBV5-1 | TRBD1 | . | TRBJ1-3
TGTGCCAGCAGTTATGTCCCCCCCAGGGGTGGCTACACCTTC | CASSYVPPRGGYTF | TRBV5-5 | . | . | TRBJ1-2
TGTGCCAGCAGTCGACAGGGAGATACGCAGTATTTT | CASSRQGDTQYF | TRBV12-3/TRBV12-4 | TRBD1 | . | TRBJ2-3
TGTGCCAGCTCACCACCGGTCGGGACTTCTCAGTTTTATGAGCAGTTCTTC | CASSPPVGTSQFYEQFF | TRBV18 | . | . | TRBJ2-1
TGCGCCAGCAGCTCCCTTCTCAGGGGGTTCGACACCGGGGAGCTGTTTTTT | CASSSLLRGFDTGELFF | TRBV5-1 | TRBD1 | once | TRBJ2-2
TGTGCCAGTAGTATAGGCGTGAACACTGAAGCTTTCTTT | CASSIGVNTEAFF | TRBV19 | . | . | TRBJ1-1
TGTGCCAGCAGCAAACAGCGGGGGGCAGAGACCCAGTACTTC | CASSKQRGAETQYF | TRBV2 | TRBD2 | . | TRBJ2-5
TGTGCCAGCAGCTTACCACCTAGCGGGGGACATTACAATGAGCAGTTCTTC | CASSLPPSGGHYNEQFF | TRBV5-4 | TRBD2 | . | TRBJ2-1
TGTGCCAGCAGTGACAGGGGTAACAATTCACCCCTCCACTTT | CASSDRGNNSPLHF | TRBV6-1 | . | few | TRBJ1-6
TGTGCCAGCAGCGGGACAGGGGGCTTAGATACGCAGTATTTT | CASSGTGGLDTQYF | TRBV3-1/TRBV3-2 | TRBD1 | few | TRBJ2-3
TGTGCCAGCAGTTCAAGGACAGGCGGGATGAACACTGAAGCTTTCTTT | CASSSRTGGMNTEAFF | TRBV28 | TRBD1 | . | TRBJ1-1
TGTGCCAGCAGTTTATGGGGGGTGGGGGCCAATCAGCCCCAGCATTTT | CASSLWGVGANQPQHF | TRBV28 | . | . | TRBJ1-5
TGTGCCAGCAGACCAGAAGGGGTAGGAAATGAAAAACTGTTTTTT | CASRPEGVGNEKLFF | TRBV28 | . | . | TRBJ1-4
TGTGCCACGCGTTCGAGGGTCCTTAATGGCTACACCTTC | CATRSRVLNGYTF | TRBV24-1 | . | . | TRBJ1-2
TGTGCCAGCAGTTACCATAACGACCTCCGCGGGACCCAGTACTTC | CASSYHNDLRGTQYF | TRBV6-5 | . | . | TRBJ2-5
TGTGCCAGCAGCCTTCGACAGGGGGCATATGGAAACACCATATATTTT | CASSLRQGAYGNTIYF | TRBV11-2 | TRBD1 | . | TRBJ1-3
TGCGCCAGCAGCCTGACTGTGGAATACGAGCAGTACTTC | CASSLTVEYEQYF | TRBV5-1 | . | . | TRBJ2-7
TGTGCCAGCACCGACGGACAGAGAAATTCACCCCTCCACTTT | CASTDGQRNSPLHF | TRBV27 | . | few | TRBJ1-6
TGTGCCAGCAGTTTTCAGACCGGGACTCATTGGGATACGCAGTATTTT | CASSFQTGTHWDTQYF | TRBV27 | . | . | TRBJ2-3
TGTGCCAGCAGCCCTGGGGGGATGTATGGCTACACCTTC | CASSPGGMYGYTF | TRBV5-6 | . | few | TRBJ1-2
TGTGCCAGCAGCCAAAAAGAGGGGGCAGGGTCATACGAGCAGTACTTC | CASSQKEGAGSYEQYF | TRBV14 | TRBD1 | few | TRBJ2-7
TGTGCCAGCAGTCTGTCAGGTATGGCCACTGAAGCTTTCTTT | CASSLSGMATEAFF | TRBV27 | . | . | TRBJ1-1